This paragraph covers one TCR beta chain sequence. These data belong to a study of T cell responses to AZD1222 COVID-19 vaccine. The repertoire was sequenced with immunoSEQ multiplex PCR; TCRdb's copy has only in-frame clones and lacks some. Of fewer than 200,000 clones in the sample, about 89% were seen once. This TCR was recovered from an adult in good health. The sequenced sample was peripheral blood, obtained on day 0 of AZD1222 vaccination.

CDR3 DNA: TGTGCCAGCAGTGAATCGGCCCCAGGGCTAGGTAATGAAAAACTGTTTTTT. It codes for CASSESAPGLGNEKLFF. J is TRBJ1-4 and V is TRBV25-1, with a tentative D call TRBD1 (5 bases). CDR3 length: 17 amino acids. The V and J ends lost 1 base and 4 bases respectively, with 16 bases between them. Germline loops: CDR1 MGHDK, CDR2 SYGVNS. The full variable domain, completed using reference TRBV25-1 and TRBJ1-4, is EADIYQTPRYLVIGTGKKITLECSQTMGHDKMYWYQQDPGMELHLIHYSYGVNSTEKGDLSSESTVSRIRTEHFPLTLESARPSHTSQYLCASSESAPGLGNEKLFFGSGTQLSVL.